Following are 14 T cell receptor beta chains from one sample sequenced in a study of control samples from healthy donors and cancer patients. Sequenced by immunoSEQ multiplex PCR; TCRdb stores in-frame clones only, minus some. The repertoire holds tens of thousands of clones, with around 97% as singletons. Specimen: blood. The source is a young woman in good health.

The V call is TRBV27, the J call TRBJ2-1; D unresolved. V was clipped by 2 bases and J by 8 bases, with 13 bases between them. Per the germline V gene, CDR1 is MNHEY and CDR2 is SMNVEV (reference sequence). CDR3 length equals 14 residues. The CDR3 is CASSLGYRLDEQFF. As DNA, the CDR3 is TGTGCCAGCAGTTTAGGATATAGACTGGATGAGCAGTTCTTC.

V and J are TRBV19 and TRBJ2-7; TRBD1 might be the D (6 bases). V was cut by 7 bases and J by 5 bases, with 18 bases left in between. Germline V gives CDR1 LNHDA, CDR2 SQIVND (reference sequence). This CDR3 is built from 14 residues. In DNA form, the CDR3 reads TGTGCCAGTATGAGGGACATGGCGTTCCACGAGCAGTACTTC. The encoded protein is CASMRDMAFHEQYF.

The CDR3 loop is CSARVVYEQYF. The CDR3 nucleotides read TGCAGTGCTAGAGTTGTTTACGAGCAGTACTTC. The genes are TRBV20-1 and TRBJ2-7; D is undetermined. This CDR3 is built from 11 residues. V lost 1 base to trimming and J lost 4 bases, with 5 bases between them. The V gene's germline CDR1 is DFQATT and CDR2 SNEGSKA (reference sequence).

DNA of the CDR3: TGCGCCAGCAGCCAAGTCGGACAGGGGGCAGCCATGAACACTGAAGCTTTCTTT. Protein product: CASSQVGQGAAMNTEAFF. The chain combines TRBV4-1 with TRBJ1-1; 11 positions match TRBD1. The length of the CDR3 is 18 residues. The germline gives CDR1 MGHRA, CDR2 YSYEKL. Trimming at V came to 1 base and at J to 0 bases, leaving 7 bases not matched to a gene.

The chain links TRBV6-5 to TRBJ2-3, with 9 bases identical to TRBD2. CDR3 length: 14 amino acids. V gave up 7 bases and J gave up 2 bases; unmatched junction bases: 4. CDR1 is MNHEY and CDR2 is SVGAGI in the germline V gene. CDR3 protein: CASKGLADTDTQYF. The CDR3 nucleotides read TGTGCCAGCAAGGGACTAGCAGACACAGATACGCAGTATTTT.

This chain joins TRBV7-8 and TRBJ1-2; no definite D call. Germline assignment: CDR1 SGHVS and CDR2 FQNEAQ. This CDR3 has 12 amino acids. V gave up 5 bases and J gave up 5 bases, with 9 bases separating them. Here the CDR3 reads CASSPDGYGYTF. As DNA, the CDR3 is TGTGCCAGCAGCCCGGACGGATATGGCTACACCTTC.

The chain combines TRBV6-6 with TRBJ2-7, with 7 positions matching TRBD1. The length of the CDR3 is 11 residues. J was trimmed by 6 bases and V by 7 bases; bases with no gene match: 3. Germline loops: CDR1 MNHNY, CDR2 SVGAGI (reference sequence). CDR3 in DNA: TGTGCCAGCACCTACAGGGGCGAGCAGTACTTC. Translating it yields CASTYRGEQYF.

The chain recombines TRBV28 with TRBJ2-1; D is possibly TRBD1 (6 bases). Germline V lookup: CDR1 MDHEN, CDR2 SYDVKM. V gave up 6 bases and J gave up 5 bases, with 20 bases separating them. The length of the CDR3 is 16 residues. The CDR3 region is CASSPNNRELNNEQFF. CDR3 nucleotides: TGTGCCAGCAGCCCAAATAACAGGGAGCTCAACAATGAGCAGTTCTTC.

The chain uses TRBV2 and TRBJ2-4; 8 nucleotides agree with TRBD1. CDR3 length: 16 residues. The germline gives CDR1 SNHLY, CDR2 FYNNEI. Trimming removed 3 bases from V and 0 bases from J; junction bases left unmatched: 4. The CDR3 sequence is CASSDQGAGAKNIQYF. CDR3 sequence (DNA): TGTGCCAGCAGTGATCAGGGGGCTGGAGCCAAAAACATTCAGTACTTC. The variable domain in full, with the rest retrieved from reference TRBV2 and TRBJ2-4, is EPEVTQTPSHQVTQMGQEVILRCVPISNHLYFYWYRQILGQKVEFLVSFYNNEISEKSEIFDDQFSVERPDGSNFTLKIRSTKLEDSAMYFCASSDQGAGAKNIQYFGAGTRLSVL.

The V and J genes are TRBV3-1 (or the pseudogene TRBV3-2) and TRBJ1-3; 9 bases match TRBD1. Losses at the gene ends were 4 bases for V and 0 bases for J; bases not matched to a gene: 4. In germline, CDR1 is LGHDT, CDR2 YNNKEL (reference sequence). The CDR3 has 16 amino acids. In nucleotides, the CDR3 is TGTGCCAGCAGCCTAACGGGACAGGGCTCTGGAAACACCATATATTTT. Translating it yields CASSLTGQGSGNTIYF.

The chain uses TRBV7-8 and TRBJ1-2, with a weak D call TRBD1 (5 bases). Germline-derived CDR1 and CDR2 are SGHVS and FQNEAQ. V dropped 1 base and J dropped 4 bases, with 10 bases sitting between them. The CDR3 runs 14 residues. The CDR3 sequence is CASSLVTVGYGYTF. In nucleotides, the CDR3 is TGTGCCAGCAGCTTAGTGACAGTTGGCTATGGCTACACCTTC.

The chain is built from TRBV15 and TRBJ2-7, with 9 bases lining up with TRBD2. V trimming: 0 bases; J trimming: 2 bases; junction bases outside the gene matches: 5. The CDR3 consists of 16 residues. Per germline, CDR1 LNHNV and CDR2 YYDKDF (reference sequence). CDR3 residues: CATSRDLAGAAYEQYF. Here the CDR3 DNA reads TGTGCCACCAGCAGAGACTTAGCGGGAGCGGCCTACGAGCAGTACTTC. Full variable domain (missing parts from reference TRBV15 and TRBJ2-7): DAMVIQNPRYQVTQFGKPVTLSCSQTLNHNVMYWYQQKSSQAPKLLFHYYDKDFNNEADTPDNFQSRRPNTSFCFLDIRSPGLGDTAMYLCATSRDLAGAAYEQYFGPGTRLTVT.

There are a few counts of this clone. The rearrangement uses TRBV29-1 and TRBJ2-1; 8 positions agree with TRBD1. The CDR3 covers 12 residues. V shed 1 base and J 7 bases; nucleotides not matched to a gene: 0. Germline assignment: CDR1 SQVTM and CDR2 ANQGSEA. CDR3 amino acids: CSVEGTGNEQFF. The CDR3 nucleotides are TGCAGCGTTGAAGGGACAGGGAATGAGCAGTTCTTC.

The chain recombines TRBV12-3 or TRBV12-4 with TRBJ2-5; maybe TRBD2 (5 bases). The CDR3 has 13 amino acids. The V gene lost 3 bases and the J gene lost 6 bases, with 11 bases spanning the gap. The CDR3 sequence: CASSFSGMQTQYF. The CDR3 bases are TGTGCCAGCAGTTTTTCCGGGATGCAGACCCAGTACTTC.